One sample yielded the 18 T cell receptor beta chains listed below, sequenced in a study of blood T cells in healthy people across ages. A J-beta primer mix and a sample-barcoded 5' primer were used in a second PCR of roughly 6 to 12 cycles. TCRdb called the 5' RACE reads again in MiXCR, with one record for every CDR3 protein. The sample carries approximately 1.5 million distinct CDR3 sequences, roughly a third recorded once. Sequencing used blood. Every receptor here comes from a woman in her twenties or thirties in good health.

This clonotype was found once. V and J are TRBV12-3 or TRBV12-4 and TRBJ1-2; 7 bases match TRBD1. This CDR3 has 13 amino acids. Germline trimming cut 6 bases from V and 5 bases from J; bases unmatched to any gene: 6. The CDR3, as DNA: TGTGCCAGCAGCTCACAGGGGTGGTATGGCTACACCTTC. It is translated as CASSSQGWYGYTF.

This chain links TRBV9 with TRBJ2-7, with D tentatively TRBD2 (6 bases). Germline assignment: CDR1 SGDLS and CDR2 YYNGEE. The CDR3 spans 15 residues. V was pared by 3 bases and J by 0 bases, with 13 bases between. The chain's CDR3 is CASSDGAGSSYEQYF. Here the CDR3 DNA reads TGTGCCAGCAGCGACGGGGCGGGAAGCTCCTACGAGCAGTACTTC.

This clonotype was seen more than once but under ten times. The rearrangement links TRBV5-1 to TRBJ2-6; D remains ambiguous. The germline V gene has CDR1 SGHRS and CDR2 YFSETQ. The CDR3 totals 15 residues. V was cut by 2 bases and J by 5 bases, with 11 bases left in between. CDR3 nucleotide sequence: TGCGCCAGCAGCTTCGCCCCGGAGAGGGCCAACGTCCTGACTTTC. Residues: CASSFAPERANVLTF. The full variable domain, completed using reference TRBV5-1 and TRBJ2-6, is KAGVTQTPRYLIKTRGQQVTLSCSPISGHRSVSWYQQTPGQGLQFLFEYFSETQRNKGNFPGRFSGRQFSNSRSEMNVSTLELGDSALYLCASSFAPERANVLTFGAGSRLTVL.

This clonotype has ten or more counts. The V and J genes are TRBV20-1 and TRBJ2-2, with 8 positions matching TRBD2. The CDR3 is made up of 12 amino acids. Germline CDR1 and CDR2: DFQATT and SNEGSKA (reference sequence). Here the CDR3 reads CSARGGTGELFF. CDR3 nucleotide sequence: TGCAGCGCCCGGGGGGGCACCGGGGAGCTGTTTTTT.

The chain carries TRBV11-2 and TRBJ2-1; 12 nucleotides agree with TRBD2. J gave up 6 bases and V 1 base, and 4 bases lay outside the gene matches. The CDR3 contains 16 residues. CDR1 is SGHAT and CDR2 is FQNNGV in the germline V gene. The CDR3 sequence: CASSLGLAGVANEQFF. Here the CDR3 DNA reads TGTGCCAGCAGCTTAGGACTAGCGGGAGTGGCCAATGAGCAGTTCTTC.

The chain joins TRBV20-1 to TRBJ2-5; tentatively, D is TRBD1 or TRBD2 (6 bases each). The DNA end is a closer match to TRBJ2-7, so the J assignment may be wrong. Germline V lookup: CDR1 DFQATT, CDR2 SNEGSKA (reference sequence). This CDR3 has 18 amino acids. CDR3 sequence reads: CSARPPPRGAEGDYEQYF. CDR3 coding DNA: TGCAGTGCTAGACCTCCCCCAAGGGGGGCGGAAGGGGACTACGAGCAGTACTTC.

The chain recombines TRBV25-1 with TRBJ1-1, with 9 bases matching TRBD1. The trim removed 1 base at V and 5 bases at J, leaving 8 bases unmatched. Germline CDR1 is MGHDK and CDR2 is SYGVNS. This CDR3 is built from 16 residues. CDR3 sequence (DNA): TGTGCCAGCAGTGAATCCGTGACAGGGGGAAGTACTGAAGCTTTCTTT. It yields the protein CASSESVTGGSTEAFF.

The V gene is TRBV20-1, the J gene TRBJ2-7; 8 nucleotides agree with TRBD2. The CDR3 has 15 amino acids. V lost 0 bases, J lost 5 bases, and 9 bases stayed unmatched. Per the germline V gene, CDR1 is DFQATT and CDR2 is SNEGSKA (reference sequence). CDR3 sequence reads: CSARDLASGSNEQYF. In DNA form, the CDR3 reads TGCAGTGCTAGAGATCTGGCTAGCGGGTCTAACGAGCAGTACTTC.

The sample holds many counts of this clonotype. The chain combines TRBV5-1 with TRBJ2-1; D gene uncertain. V was trimmed by 2 bases and J by 9 bases, leaving 12 bases between them. Germline V gives CDR1 SGHRS, CDR2 YFSETQ. The CDR3 is 13 residues long. The CDR3 DNA reads as TGCGCCAGCAGCTTTGAGCTGGGTTCTGAGCAGTTCTTC. Translation: CASSFELGSEQFF.

For this clonotype: One end of the junction does not line up with germline, which may come from a read error. This chain joins TRBV30 and TRBJ2-3, with no clear D. Germline lookup yields CDR1 GTSNPN and CDR2 SVGIG (reference sequence). The CDR3 loop spans 11 amino acids. The CDR3 spells CAWNLEDTQYF. The CDR3 DNA reads as TGCGCCTGGAACCTAGAAGATACGCAGTATTTT.

A few counts support this clonotype. The CDR3 loop is CASSFNRYNEQFF. The CDR3 nucleotides read TGTGCCAGCAGCTTTAACAGGTACAATGAGCAGTTCTTC. This chain links TRBV7-3 with TRBJ2-1, with a possible D match to TRBD1 (5 bases). With 3 bases removed from V and 4 bases from J, the gap between germline ends came to 7 bases. CDR1 and CDR2 (germline): SGHTA, FQGTGA. This CDR3 is 13 amino acids long. Using reference TRBV7-3 and TRBJ2-1 for the parts outside the CDR3, the full variable domain is GAGVSQTPSNKVTEKGKYVELRCDPISGHTALYWYRQSLGQGPEFLIYFQGTGAADDSGLPNDRFFAVRPEGSVSTLKIQRTERGDSAVYLCASSFNRYNEQFFGPGTRLTVL.

V and J are TRBV6-6 and TRBJ2-1, with 8 positions matching TRBD2. CDR3 length: 15 residues. V dropped 0 bases and J dropped 4; count of bases not matched to a gene: 2. Germline assignment: CDR1 MNHNY and CDR2 SVGAGI (reference sequence). DNA of the CDR3: TGTGCCAGCAGTTACTCGACTAGCGTATACAATGAGCAGTTCTTC. This gives the protein CASSYSTSVYNEQFF.

This chain joins TRBV18 and TRBJ2-1; tentative D call: TRBD2 (5 bases). Looked up from germline, CDR1 is KGHSH and CDR2 is LQKENI. CDR3 length: 16 residues. V lost 6 bases and J lost 8, with 23 bases in between. The CDR3 protein is CASSQPTSPGEDEQFF. CDR3 in DNA: TGTGCCAGCTCCCAGCCAACTAGTCCCGGTGAGGATGAGCAGTTCTTC.

The chain has TRBV9 and TRBJ2-5, with D perhaps given as TRBD1 or TRBD2 (5 bases each). The CDR3 is made up of 14 amino acids. V gave up 3 bases and J gave up 4 bases, with 13 bases separating them. Per the germline V gene, CDR1 is SGDLS and CDR2 is YYNGEE. This CDR3 reads CASSARGWAETQYF. DNA for the CDR3: TGTGCCAGCAGCGCTCGGGGCTGGGCAGAGACCCAGTACTTC.

This clonotype was found a few times. The chain carries TRBV6-1 and TRBJ1-1; tentative D call: TRBD1 (6 bases). Germline lookup yields CDR1 MNHNS and CDR2 SASEGT. V lost 6 bases to trimming and J lost 9 bases, with 14 bases between them. The CDR3 covers 12 residues. CDR3 sequence: CASSQLQGKAFF. The CDR3 nucleotides read TGTGCCAGCAGCCAATTACAGGGCAAAGCTTTCTTT.

On this clonotype itself: This sequence may be a read error, since a much larger clone differs from it by one base. V is TRBV28 and J is TRBJ2-7, with a weak D call TRBD1 (6 bases). Germline V gene lookup returns CDR1 MDHEN and CDR2 SYDVKM. CDR3 length: 12 amino acids. CDR3 region: CTSSSSGVEQYF. The CDR3 bases are TGTACCAGCAGTTCCTCAGGGGTTGAGCAGTACTTC.

The chain has TRBV10-2 and TRBJ2-1, with a tentative D call TRBD1 (5 bases). Trimming removed 0 bases from V and 9 bases from J, with 18 bases in between. CDR1 WSHSY and CDR2 SAAADI come from the germline V gene. CDR3 length: 16 residues. CDR3 DNA: TGCGCCAGCAGTGAGTCGACAGCCTCGAGAAGTGCTGAGCAGTTCTTC. Translating it yields CASSESTASRSAEQFF.

There are a few counts of this clonotype. The rearrangement uses TRBV3-1 and TRBJ2-1; tentatively, D is TRBD1 (6 bases). Between the trimmed V and J ends, which lost 1 base and 0 bases, there was a span of 13 bases. The CDR3 consists of 17 residues. Looked up from germline, CDR1 is LGHDT and CDR2 is YNNKEL (reference sequence). The CDR3 loop reads CASSQVKGTSSYNEQFF. The DNA for the CDR3 is TGTGCCAGCAGCCAAGTGAAGGGGACAAGCTCCTACAATGAGCAGTTCTTC.